This T cell receptor beta chain was sequenced for a study of T cell repertoires in cytomegalovirus infection. Study overall: An indication of both CMV infection and matching HLA type came from public TCR beta signatures.

This clonotype showed up just a few times. Its target is unknown. Findings and limits, study-wide: CMV-specific TCR beta clonotypes restricted by HLA-C dominated the ex vivo response. Totalled public TCR beta family frequency picked out people who carried CMV plus the relevant HLA.

The CDR3 totals 16 residues. Trimming took off 7 bases at V and 11 bases at J, with 27 bases between the two ends. The germline CDR1 and CDR2 sequences are SGHAT and FQNNGV. TCRdb re-called the reads through MiXCR, storing one row per CDR3 protein. The data contain approximately 700,000 distinct CDR3 sequences, less than 40% of them singletons. Material for sequencing was PBMCs. The gene calls are TRBV11-2 and TRBJ1-5; D perhaps matches TRBD1 (5 bases). This sequence originates from a human donor in good health (CMV status not recorded). Some clones in this sample may be carry-over from other donors' samples. The CDR3 reads CASNGARGRAVGAQHF. CDR3 DNA: TGTGCCAGCAACGGCGCCCGGGGCAGGGCGGTAGGGGCCCAGCATTTT.